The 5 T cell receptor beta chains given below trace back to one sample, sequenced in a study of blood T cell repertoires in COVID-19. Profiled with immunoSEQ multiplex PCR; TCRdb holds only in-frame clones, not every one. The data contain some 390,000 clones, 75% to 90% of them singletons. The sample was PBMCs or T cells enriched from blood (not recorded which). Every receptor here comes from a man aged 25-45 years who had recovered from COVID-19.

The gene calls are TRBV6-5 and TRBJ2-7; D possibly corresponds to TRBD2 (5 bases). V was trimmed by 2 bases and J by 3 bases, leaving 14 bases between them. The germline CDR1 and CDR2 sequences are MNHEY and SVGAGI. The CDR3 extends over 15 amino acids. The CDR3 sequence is CASSYSTASSYEQYF. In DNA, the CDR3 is TGTGCCAGCAGTTACAGTACAGCTAGCAGCTACGAGCAGTACTTC.

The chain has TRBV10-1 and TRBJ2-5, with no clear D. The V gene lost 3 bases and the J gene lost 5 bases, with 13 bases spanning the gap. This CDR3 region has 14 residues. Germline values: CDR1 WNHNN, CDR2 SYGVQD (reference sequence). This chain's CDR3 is CASSDSGLGETQYF. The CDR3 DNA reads TGCGCCAGCAGTGATAGTGGCCTCGGGGAGACCCAGTACTTC.

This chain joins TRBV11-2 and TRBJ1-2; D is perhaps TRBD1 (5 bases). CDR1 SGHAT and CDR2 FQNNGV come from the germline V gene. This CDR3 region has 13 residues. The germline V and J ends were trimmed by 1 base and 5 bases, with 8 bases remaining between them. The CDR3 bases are TGTGCCAGCAGCTTAGGGGGGGTTTATGGCTACACCTTC. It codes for CASSLGGVYGYTF.

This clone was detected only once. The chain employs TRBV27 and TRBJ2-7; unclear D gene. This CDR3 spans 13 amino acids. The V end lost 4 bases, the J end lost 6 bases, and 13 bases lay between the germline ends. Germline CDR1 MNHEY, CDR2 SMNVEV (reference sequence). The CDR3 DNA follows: TGTGCCAGCAGTTCGGCCCGGCGCGGCGAGCAGTACTTC. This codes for CASSSARRGEQYF.

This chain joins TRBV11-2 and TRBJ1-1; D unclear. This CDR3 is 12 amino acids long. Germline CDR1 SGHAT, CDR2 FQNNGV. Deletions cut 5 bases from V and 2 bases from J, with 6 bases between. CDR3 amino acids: CASSRTNTEAFF. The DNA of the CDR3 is TGTGCCAGCAGCCGAACAAACACTGAAGCTTTCTTT.